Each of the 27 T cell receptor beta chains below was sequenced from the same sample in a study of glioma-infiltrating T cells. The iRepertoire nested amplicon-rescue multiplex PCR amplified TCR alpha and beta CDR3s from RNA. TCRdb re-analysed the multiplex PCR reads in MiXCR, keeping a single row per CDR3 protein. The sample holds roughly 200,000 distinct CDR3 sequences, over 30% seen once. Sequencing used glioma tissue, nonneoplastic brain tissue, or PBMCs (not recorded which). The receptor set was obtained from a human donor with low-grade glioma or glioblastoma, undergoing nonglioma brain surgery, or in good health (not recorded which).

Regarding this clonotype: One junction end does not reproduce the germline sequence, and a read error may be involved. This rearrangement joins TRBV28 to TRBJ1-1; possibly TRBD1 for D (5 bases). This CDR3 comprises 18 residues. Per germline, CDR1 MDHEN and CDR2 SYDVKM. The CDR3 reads CESSLTPGGEGIVDEDLF. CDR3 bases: TGTGAAAGCAGTTTAACTCCAGGAGGGGAAGGCATAGTAGATGAAGATTTATTT.

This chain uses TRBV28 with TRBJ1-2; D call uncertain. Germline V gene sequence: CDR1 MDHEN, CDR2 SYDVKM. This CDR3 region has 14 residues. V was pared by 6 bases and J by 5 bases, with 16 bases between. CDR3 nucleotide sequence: TGTGCCAGCAGAAGACCGAGACGGGGATATGGCTACACCTTC. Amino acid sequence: CASRRPRRGYGYTF.

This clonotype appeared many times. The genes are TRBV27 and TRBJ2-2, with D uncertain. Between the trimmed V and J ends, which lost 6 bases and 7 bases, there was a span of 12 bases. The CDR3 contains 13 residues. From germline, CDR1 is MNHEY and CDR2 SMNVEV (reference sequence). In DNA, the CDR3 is TGTGCCAGCAGCCTTTGGGGATTCGGGGAGCTGTTTTTT. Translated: CASSLWGFGELFF.

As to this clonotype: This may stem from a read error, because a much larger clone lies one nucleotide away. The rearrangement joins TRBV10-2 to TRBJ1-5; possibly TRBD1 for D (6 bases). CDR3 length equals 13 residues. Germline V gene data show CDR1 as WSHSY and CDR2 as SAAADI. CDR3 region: CASKQGSNEPQHF. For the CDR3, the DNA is TGCGCCAGCAAACAGGGTTCCAATGAGCCCCAGCATTTT.

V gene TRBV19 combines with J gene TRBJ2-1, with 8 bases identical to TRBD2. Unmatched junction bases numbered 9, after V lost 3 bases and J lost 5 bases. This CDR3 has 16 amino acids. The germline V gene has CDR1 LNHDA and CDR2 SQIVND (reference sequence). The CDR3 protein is CASSIIQAGANNEQFF. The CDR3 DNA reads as TGTGCCAGTAGTATTATTCAAGCGGGAGCAAACAATGAGCAGTTCTTC.

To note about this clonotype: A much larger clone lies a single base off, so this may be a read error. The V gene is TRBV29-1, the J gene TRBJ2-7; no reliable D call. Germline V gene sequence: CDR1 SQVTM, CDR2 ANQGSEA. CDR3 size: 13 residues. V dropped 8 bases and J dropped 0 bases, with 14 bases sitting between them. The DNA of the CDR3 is TGCAGCATCTCGACGGTGAGCTCCTACGAGCAGTACTTC. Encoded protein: CSISTVSSYEQYF.

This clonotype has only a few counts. CDR3 sequence reads: CASSQVSTSTNEKLFF. CDR3 nucleotide sequence: TGTGCCAGCAGCCAAGTTAGCACATCAACTAATGAAAAACTGTTTTTT. V usage is TRBV4-2 and J usage is TRBJ1-4; the D is unclear. The CDR3 has 16 amino acids. The germline gives CDR1 LGHNA, CDR2 YNFKEQ. Trimming took 1 base from V and 0 from J, leaving 9 bases between them.

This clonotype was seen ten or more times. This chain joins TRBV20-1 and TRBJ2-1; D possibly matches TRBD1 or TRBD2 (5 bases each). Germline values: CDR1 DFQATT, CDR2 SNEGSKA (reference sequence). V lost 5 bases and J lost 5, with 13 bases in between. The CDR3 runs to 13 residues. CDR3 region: CSAHRTLDNEQFF. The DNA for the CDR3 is TGCAGTGCTCACCGGACACTAGACAATGAGCAGTTCTTC.

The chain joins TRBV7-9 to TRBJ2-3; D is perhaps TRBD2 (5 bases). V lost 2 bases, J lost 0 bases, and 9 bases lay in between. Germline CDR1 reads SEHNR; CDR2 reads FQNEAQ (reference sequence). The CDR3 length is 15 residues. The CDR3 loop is CASSLRRASTDTQYF. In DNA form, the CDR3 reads TGTGCCAGCAGCTTAAGGCGGGCCAGCACAGATACGCAGTATTTT.

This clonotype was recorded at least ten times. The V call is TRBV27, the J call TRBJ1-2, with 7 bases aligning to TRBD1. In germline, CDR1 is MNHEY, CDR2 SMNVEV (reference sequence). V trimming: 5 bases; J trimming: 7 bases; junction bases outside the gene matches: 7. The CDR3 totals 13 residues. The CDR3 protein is CASSLTGVGGYTF. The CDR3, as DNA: TGTGCCAGCAGTCTAACAGGGGTGGGTGGCTACACCTTC.

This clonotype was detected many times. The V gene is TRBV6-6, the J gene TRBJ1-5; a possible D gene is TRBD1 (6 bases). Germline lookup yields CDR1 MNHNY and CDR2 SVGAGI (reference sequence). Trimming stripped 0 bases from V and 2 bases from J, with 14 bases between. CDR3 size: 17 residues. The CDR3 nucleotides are TGTGCCAGCAGTTACTCGAGGTGGGGGGCGGGCAATCAGCCCCAGCATTTT. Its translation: CASSYSRWGAGNQPQHF.

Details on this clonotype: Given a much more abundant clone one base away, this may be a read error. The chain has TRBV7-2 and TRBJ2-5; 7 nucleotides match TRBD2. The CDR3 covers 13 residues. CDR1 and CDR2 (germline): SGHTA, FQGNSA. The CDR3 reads CVSSLVTSNAQYF. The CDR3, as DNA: TGTGTCAGCAGCTTAGTGACTAGCAATGCCCAGTACTTC.

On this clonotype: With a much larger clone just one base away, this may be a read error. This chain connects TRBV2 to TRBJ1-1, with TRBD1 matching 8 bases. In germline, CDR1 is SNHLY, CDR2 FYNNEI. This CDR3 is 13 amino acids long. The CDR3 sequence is CVSSGRGLNEAFF. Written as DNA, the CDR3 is TGTGTCAGCAGTGGCAGGGGGCTGAATGAAGCTTTCTTT.

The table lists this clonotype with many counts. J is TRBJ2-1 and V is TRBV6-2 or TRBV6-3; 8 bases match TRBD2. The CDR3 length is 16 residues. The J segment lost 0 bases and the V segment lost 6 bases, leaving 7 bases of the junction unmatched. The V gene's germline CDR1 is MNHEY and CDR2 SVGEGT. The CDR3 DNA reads TGTGCCAGCAGAAAAGCGGGAGCGAGCTCCTACAATGAGCAGTTCTTC. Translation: CASRKAGASSYNEQFF.

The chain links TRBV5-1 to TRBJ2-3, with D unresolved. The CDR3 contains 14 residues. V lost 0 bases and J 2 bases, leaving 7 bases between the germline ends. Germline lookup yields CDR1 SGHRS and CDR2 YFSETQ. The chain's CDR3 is CASSLDSYTDTQYF. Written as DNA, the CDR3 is TGCGCCAGCAGCTTGGACAGCTACACAGATACGCAGTATTTT.

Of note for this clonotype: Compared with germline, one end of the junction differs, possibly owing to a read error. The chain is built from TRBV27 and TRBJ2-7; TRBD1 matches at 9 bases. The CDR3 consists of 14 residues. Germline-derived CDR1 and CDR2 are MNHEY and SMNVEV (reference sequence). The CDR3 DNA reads TGTGCCGGCAGCCCGGGACAGGGTTCCTACGAGCAGTACTTC. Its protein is CAGSPGQGSYEQYF.

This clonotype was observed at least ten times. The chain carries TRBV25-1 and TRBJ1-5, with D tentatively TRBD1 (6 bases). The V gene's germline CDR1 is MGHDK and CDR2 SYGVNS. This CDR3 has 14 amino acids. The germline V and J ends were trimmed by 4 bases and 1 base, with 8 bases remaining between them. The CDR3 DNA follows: TGTGCCAGCAGTGTAACAGGGAGCAATCAGCCCCAGCATTTT. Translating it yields CASSVTGSNQPQHF.

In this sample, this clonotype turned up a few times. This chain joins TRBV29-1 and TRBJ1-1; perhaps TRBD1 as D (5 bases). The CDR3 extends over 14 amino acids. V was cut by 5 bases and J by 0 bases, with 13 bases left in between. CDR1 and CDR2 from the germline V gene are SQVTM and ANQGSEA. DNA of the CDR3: TGCAGCGTTCACCCACGGGGGATGAACACTGAAGCTTTCTTT. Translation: CSVHPRGMNTEAFF. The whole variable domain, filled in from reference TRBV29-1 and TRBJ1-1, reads SAVISQKPSRDICQRGTSLTIQCQVDSQVTMMFWYRQQPGQSLTLIATANQGSEATYESGFVIDKFPISRPNLTFSTLTVSNMSPEDSSIYLCSVHPRGMNTEAFFGQGTRLTVV.

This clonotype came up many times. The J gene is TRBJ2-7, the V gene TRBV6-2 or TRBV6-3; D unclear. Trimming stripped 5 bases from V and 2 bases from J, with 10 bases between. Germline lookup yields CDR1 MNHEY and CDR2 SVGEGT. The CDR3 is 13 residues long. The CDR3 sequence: CASSMTDPYEQYF. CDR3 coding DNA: TGTGCCAGCAGTATGACGGACCCCTACGAGCAGTACTTC.

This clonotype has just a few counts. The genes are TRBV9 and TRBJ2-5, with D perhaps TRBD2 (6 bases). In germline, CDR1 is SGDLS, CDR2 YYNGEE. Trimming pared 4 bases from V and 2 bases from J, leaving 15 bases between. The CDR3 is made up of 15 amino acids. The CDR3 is CASSSGRLRQETQYF. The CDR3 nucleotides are TGTGCCAGCAGCTCAGGGAGGCTGAGACAAGAGACCCAGTACTTC.

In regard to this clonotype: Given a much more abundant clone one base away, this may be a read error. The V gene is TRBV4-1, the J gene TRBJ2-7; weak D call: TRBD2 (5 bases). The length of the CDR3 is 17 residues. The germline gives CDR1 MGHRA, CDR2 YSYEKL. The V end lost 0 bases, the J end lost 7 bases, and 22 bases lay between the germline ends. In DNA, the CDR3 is TGCGCCAGCAGCCAAGATCAGCGGCAAGGGTTATACAATGAGCAGTACTTC. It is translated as CASSQDQRQGLYNEQYF.

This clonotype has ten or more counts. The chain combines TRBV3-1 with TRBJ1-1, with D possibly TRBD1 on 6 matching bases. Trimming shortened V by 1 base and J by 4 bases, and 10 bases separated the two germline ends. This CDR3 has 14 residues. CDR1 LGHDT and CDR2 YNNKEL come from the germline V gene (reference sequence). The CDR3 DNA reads TGTGCCAGCAGCCAAGCCAGGGGTGCCACTGAAGCTTTCTTT. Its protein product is CASSQARGATEAFF. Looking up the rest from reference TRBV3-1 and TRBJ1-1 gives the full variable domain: DTAVSQTPKYLVTQMGNDKSIKCEQNLGHDTMYWYKQDSKKFLKIMFSYNNKELIINETVPNRFSPKSPDKAHLNLHINSLELGDSAVYFCASSQARGATEAFFGQGTRLTVV.

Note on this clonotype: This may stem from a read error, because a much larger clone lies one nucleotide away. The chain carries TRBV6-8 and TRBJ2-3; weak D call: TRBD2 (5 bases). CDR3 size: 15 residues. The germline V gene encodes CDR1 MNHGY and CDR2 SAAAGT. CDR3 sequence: CASSYASGNKDTQYF. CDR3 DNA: TGCGCCAGCAGCTACGCGAGCGGCAACAAAGATACGCAGTATTTT.

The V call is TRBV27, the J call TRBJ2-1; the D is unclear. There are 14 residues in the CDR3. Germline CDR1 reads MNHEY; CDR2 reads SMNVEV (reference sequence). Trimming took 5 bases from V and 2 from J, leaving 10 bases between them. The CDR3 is CASSKSSTYNEQFF. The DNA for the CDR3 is TGTGCCAGCAGTAAGAGCAGCACCTACAATGAGCAGTTCTTC.

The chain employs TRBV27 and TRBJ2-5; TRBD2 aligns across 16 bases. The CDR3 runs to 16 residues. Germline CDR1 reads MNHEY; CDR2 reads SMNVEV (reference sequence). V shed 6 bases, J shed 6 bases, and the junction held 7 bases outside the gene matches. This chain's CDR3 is CASSTGTSGRGKTQYF. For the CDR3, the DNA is TGTGCCAGCAGCACCGGGACTAGCGGGAGGGGGAAGACCCAGTACTTC.

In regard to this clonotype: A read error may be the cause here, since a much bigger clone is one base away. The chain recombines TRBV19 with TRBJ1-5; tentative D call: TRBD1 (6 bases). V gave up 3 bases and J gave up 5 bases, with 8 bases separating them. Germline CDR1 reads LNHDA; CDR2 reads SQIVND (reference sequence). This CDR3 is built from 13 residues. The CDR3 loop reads CASSMYRDQPQHF. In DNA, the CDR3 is TGTGCCAGTAGTATGTACAGGGATCAGCCCCAGCATTTT. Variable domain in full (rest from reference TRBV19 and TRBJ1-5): DGGITQSPKYLFRKEGQNVTLSCEQNLNHDAMYWYRQDPGQGLRLIYYSQIVNDFQKGDIAEGYSVSREKKESFPLTVTSAQKNPTAFYLCASSMYRDQPQHFGDGTRLSIL.

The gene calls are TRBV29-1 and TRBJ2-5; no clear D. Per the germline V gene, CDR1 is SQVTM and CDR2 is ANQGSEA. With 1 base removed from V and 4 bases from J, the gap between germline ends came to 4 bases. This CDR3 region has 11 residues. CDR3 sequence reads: CSVEVSETQYF. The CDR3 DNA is TGCAGCGTTGAAGTTTCAGAGACCCAGTACTTC. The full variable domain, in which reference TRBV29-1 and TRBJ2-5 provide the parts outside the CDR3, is SAVISQKPSRDICQRGTSLTIQCQVDSQVTMMFWYRQQPGQSLTLIATANQGSEATYESGFVIDKFPISRPNLTFSTLTVSNMSPEDSSIYLCSVEVSETQYFGPGTRLLVL.